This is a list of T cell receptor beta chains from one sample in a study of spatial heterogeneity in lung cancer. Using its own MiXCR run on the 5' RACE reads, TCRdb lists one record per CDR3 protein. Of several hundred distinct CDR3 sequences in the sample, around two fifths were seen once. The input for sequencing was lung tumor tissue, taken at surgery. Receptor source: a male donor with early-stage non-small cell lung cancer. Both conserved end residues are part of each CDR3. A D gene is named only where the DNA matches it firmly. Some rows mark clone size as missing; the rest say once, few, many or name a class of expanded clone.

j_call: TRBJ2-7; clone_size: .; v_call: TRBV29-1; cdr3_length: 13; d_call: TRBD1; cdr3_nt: TGCAGCGTCGCCGGGACAGGACACTACGAGCAGTACTTC; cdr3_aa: CSVAGTGHYEQYF
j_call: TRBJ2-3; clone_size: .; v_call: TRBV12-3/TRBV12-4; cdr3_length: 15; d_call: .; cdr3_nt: TGTGCCAGCAGTCCTTACAGGGACAGCACAGATACGCAGTATTTT; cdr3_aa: CASSPYRDSTDTQYF
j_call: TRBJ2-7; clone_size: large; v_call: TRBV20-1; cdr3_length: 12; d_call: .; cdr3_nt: TGCAGTGCTAGTAGGGACCCCTACGAGCAGTACTTC; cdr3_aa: CSASRDPYEQYF
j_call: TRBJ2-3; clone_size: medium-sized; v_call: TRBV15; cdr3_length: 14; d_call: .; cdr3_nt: TGTGCCACCAGCAGAGATGGACCCAAGTATACGCAGTATTTT; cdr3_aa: CATSRDGPKYTQYF
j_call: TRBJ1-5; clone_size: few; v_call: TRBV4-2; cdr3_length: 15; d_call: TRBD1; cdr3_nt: TGTGCCAGCAGCCAAGACGACAGGGCGGATCAGCCCCAGCATTTT; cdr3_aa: CASSQDDRADQPQHF
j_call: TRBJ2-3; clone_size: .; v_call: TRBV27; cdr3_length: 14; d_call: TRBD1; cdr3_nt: TGTGCCAGCAGAACGGGACAGTTCACAGATACGCAGTATTTT; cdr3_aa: CASRTGQFTDTQYF
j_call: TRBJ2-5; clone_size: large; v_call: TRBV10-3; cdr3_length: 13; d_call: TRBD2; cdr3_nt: TGTGCCACCTCGTCCGGGAGGCAAGAGACCCAGTACTTC; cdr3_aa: CATSSGRQETQYF
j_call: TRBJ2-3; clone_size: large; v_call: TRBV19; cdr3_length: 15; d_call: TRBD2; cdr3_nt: TGTGCCAGTAGTACCGGACTAGCGGGCACAGATACGCAGTATTTT; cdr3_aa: CASSTGLAGTDTQYF
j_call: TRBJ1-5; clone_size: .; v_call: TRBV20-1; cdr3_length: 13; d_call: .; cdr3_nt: TGCAGTGCTAGTCAAGGGTCAAATCAGCCCCAGCATTTT; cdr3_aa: CSASQGSNQPQHF
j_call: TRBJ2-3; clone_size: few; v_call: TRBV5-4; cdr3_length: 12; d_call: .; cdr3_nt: TGTGCCAGCAGCTTGGTAGCAGATACGCAGTATTTT; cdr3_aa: CASSLVADTQYF
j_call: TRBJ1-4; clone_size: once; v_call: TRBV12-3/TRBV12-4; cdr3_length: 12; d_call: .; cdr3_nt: TGTGCCAGCAGTCAAGGGGACGGAGAACTGTTTTTT; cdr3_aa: CASSQGDGELFF
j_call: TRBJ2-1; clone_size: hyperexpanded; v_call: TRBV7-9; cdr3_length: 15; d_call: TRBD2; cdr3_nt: TGTGCCAGCAGCTTAGGAGCGGGGGGCTACAATGAGCAGTTCTTC; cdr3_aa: CASSLGAGGYNEQFF
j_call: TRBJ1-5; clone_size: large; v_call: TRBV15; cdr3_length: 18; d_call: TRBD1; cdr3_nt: TGTGCCACCAGCAGATTCCGGGACAGCCGTTATAGCAATCAGCCCCAGCATTTT; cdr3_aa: CATSRFRDSRYSNQPQHF
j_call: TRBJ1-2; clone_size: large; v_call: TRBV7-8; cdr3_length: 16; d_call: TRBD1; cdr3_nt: TGTGCCAGCAGCTTAGAGGGGACAGGGGCCCGGTATGGCTACACCTTC; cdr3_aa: CASSLEGTGARYGYTF
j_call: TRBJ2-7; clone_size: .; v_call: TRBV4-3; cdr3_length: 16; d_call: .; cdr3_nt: TGCGCCAGCAGCCTCTATGCACAGGACAGCCGTTACGAGCAGTACTTC; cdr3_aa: CASSLYAQDSRYEQYF
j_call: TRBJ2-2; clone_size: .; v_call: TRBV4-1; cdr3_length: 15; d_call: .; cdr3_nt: TGCGCCAGCAGCCATTCTGACCCGAACACCGGGGAGCTGTTTTTT; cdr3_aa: CASSHSDPNTGELFF
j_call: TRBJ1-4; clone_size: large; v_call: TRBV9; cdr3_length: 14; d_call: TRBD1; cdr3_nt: TGTGCCAGCAGCCCCGGGACAGGGCGGGAAAAACTGTTTTTT; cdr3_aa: CASSPGTGREKLFF
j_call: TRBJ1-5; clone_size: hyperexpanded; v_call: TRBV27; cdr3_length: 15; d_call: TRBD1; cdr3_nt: TGTGCCAGCAGATCCGGACAGGGGGCTCGACAGCCCCAGCATTTT; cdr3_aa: CASRSGQGARQPQHF
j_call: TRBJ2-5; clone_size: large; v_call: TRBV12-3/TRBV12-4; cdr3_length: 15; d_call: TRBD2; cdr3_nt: TGTGCCAGCAGTTTAAACCCCGGGACTAGCAGGACCCAGTACTTC; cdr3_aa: CASSLNPGTSRTQYF
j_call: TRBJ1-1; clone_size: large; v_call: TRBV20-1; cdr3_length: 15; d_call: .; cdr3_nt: TGCAGTGCTAGGGGTGCTCGGGGGGCGGACACTGAAGCTTTCTTT; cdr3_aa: CSARGARGADTEAFF
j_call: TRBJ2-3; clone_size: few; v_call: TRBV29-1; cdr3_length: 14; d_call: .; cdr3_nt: TGCAGCTCCCAAATGGGGATTCGCACAGATACGCAGTATTTT; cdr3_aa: CSSQMGIRTDTQYF
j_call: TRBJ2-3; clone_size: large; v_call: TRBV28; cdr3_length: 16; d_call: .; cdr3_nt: TGTGCCAGCAGTTCCCAAGCATGGGCAGGCACAGATACGCAGTATTTT; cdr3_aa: CASSSQAWAGTDTQYF
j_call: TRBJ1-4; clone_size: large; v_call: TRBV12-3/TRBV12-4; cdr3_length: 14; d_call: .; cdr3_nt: TGTGCCAGCAGTTTGAGGCAGAGTAATGAAAAACTGTTTTTT; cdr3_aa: CASSLRQSNEKLFF
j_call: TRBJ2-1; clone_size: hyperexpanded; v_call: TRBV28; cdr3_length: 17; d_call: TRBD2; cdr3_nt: TGTGCCAGCAGTCTCTCGACTAGCGGGAGCTCCTACAATGAGCAGTTCTTC; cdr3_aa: CASSLSTSGSSYNEQFF
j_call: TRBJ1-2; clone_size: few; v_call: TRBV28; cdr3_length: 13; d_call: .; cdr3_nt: TGTGCCAGCAGTTTACGGGGGGGCTATGGCTACACCTTC; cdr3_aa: CASSLRGGYGYTF
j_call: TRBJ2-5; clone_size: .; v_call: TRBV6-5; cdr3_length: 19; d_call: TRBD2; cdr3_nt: TGTGCCAGCAGTTACCTGTCGCTAGCGGGAGGCCAAATTCAAGAGACCCAGTACTTC; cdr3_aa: CASSYLSLAGGQIQETQYF
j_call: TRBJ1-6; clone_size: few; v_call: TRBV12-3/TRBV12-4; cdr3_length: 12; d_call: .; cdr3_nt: TGTGCCAGCAGTTTAGGGCGGTCACCCCTCCACTTT; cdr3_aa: CASSLGRSPLHF
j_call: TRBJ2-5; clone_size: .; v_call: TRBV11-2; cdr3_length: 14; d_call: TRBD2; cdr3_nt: TGTGCCAGCAGCTGGACTAGCGGGAGGGAGACCCAGTACTTT; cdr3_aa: CASSWTSGRETQYF
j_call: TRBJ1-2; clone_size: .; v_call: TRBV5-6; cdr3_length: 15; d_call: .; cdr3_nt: TGTGCCAGCAGCGCTTACAGACCCAATAACTATGGCTACACCTTC; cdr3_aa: CASSAYRPNNYGYTF
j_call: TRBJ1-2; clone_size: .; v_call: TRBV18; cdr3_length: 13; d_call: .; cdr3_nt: TGTGCCAGCTCACCGGACAGAAGAGATGGCTACACCTTC; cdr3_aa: CASSPDRRDGYTF
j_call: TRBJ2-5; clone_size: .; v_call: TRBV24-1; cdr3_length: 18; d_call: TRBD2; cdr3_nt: TGTGCCACCACTCAGGGTTGGGGAGCGGGGGCTACTCAAGAGACCCAGTACTTC; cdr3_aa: CATTQGWGAGATQETQYF
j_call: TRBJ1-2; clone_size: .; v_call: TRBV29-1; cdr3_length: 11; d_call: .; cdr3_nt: TGCAGCGTTGTCACCCCCTATGGCTACACCTTC; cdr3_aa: CSVVTPYGYTF
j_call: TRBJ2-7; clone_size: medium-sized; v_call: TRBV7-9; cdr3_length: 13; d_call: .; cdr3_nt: TGTGCCAGCAGCTCTCACATTAACAACGAGCAGTACTTC; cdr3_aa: CASSSHINNEQYF
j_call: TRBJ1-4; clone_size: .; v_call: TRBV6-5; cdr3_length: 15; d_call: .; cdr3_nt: TGTGCCAGCACCTCCCGGCCGGCAACTAATGAAAAACTGTTTTTT; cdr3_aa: CASTSRPATNEKLFF
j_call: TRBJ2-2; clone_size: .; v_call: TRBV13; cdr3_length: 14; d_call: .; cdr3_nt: TGTGCCAGCAGATCCAGGGGGGACACCGGGGAGCTGTTTTTT; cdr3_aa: CASRSRGDTGELFF
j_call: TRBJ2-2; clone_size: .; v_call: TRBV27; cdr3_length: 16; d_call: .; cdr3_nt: TGTGCCAGCAGTTTAGGGCTACACGCTAACACCGGGGAGCTGTTTTTT; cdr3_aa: CASSLGLHANTGELFF
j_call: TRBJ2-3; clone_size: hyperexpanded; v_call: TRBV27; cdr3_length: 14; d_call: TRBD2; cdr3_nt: TGTGCCAGTCAGCGGGAGTGGGGCACAGATACGCAGTATTTT; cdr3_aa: CASQREWGTDTQYF
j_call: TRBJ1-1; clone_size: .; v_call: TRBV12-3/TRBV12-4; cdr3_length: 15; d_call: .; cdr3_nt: TGTGCCAGCAGTCCCGCGGGGCGCGGGGACACTGAAGCTTTCTTT; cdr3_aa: CASSPAGRGDTEAFF
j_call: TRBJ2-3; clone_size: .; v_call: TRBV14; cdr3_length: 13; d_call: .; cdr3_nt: TGTGCCAGCAGCCAAGTTCATACAGATACGCAGTATTTT; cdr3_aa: CASSQVHTDTQYF
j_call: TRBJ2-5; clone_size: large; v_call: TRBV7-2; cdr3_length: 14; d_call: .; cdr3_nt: TGTGCCAGCAGCTTAGATGTCGCGATAGAGACCCAGTACTTC; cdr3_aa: CASSLDVAIETQYF
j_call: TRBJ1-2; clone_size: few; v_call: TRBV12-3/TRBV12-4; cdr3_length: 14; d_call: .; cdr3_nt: TGTGCCAGCAGTCCCCGGGACTTTCTCTATGGCTACACCTTC; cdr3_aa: CASSPRDFLYGYTF
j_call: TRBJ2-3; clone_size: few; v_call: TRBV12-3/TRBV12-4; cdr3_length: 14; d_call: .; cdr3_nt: TGTGCCAGCAGTTTAGGGGGGCGCACAGATACGCAGTATTTT; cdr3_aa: CASSLGGRTDTQYF
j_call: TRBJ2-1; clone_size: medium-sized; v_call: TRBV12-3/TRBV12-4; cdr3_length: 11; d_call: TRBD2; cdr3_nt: TGTGCCAGCAGTCCTGGGACTAGTAGGTGGTTC; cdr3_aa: CASSPGTSRWF
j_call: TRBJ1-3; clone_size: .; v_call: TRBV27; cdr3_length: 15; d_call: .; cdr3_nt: TGTGCCAGCAGTCCCCAGGGACACTCTGGAAACACCATATATTTT; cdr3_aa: CASSPQGHSGNTIYF
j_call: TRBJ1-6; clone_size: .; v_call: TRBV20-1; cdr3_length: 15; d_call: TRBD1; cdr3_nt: TGCAGTGCCACCGGGACAGGGTTGTATAATTCACCCCTCCACTTT; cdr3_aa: CSATGTGLYNSPLHF